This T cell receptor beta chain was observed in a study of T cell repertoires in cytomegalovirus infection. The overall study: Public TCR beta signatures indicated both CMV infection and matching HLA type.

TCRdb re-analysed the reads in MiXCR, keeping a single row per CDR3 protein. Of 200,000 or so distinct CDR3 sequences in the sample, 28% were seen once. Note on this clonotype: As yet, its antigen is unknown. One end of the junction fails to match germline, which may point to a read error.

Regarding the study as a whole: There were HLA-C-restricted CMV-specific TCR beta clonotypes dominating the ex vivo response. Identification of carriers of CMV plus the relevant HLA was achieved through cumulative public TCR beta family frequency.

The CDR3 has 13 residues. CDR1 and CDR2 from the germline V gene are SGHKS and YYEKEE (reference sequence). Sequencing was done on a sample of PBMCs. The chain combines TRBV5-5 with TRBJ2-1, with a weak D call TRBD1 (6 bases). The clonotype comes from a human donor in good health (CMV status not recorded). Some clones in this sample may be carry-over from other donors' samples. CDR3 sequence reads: CASSPTPQGLQIF. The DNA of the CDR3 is TGTGCCAGCAGCCCAACTCCACAGGGTCTCCAGATCTTC.